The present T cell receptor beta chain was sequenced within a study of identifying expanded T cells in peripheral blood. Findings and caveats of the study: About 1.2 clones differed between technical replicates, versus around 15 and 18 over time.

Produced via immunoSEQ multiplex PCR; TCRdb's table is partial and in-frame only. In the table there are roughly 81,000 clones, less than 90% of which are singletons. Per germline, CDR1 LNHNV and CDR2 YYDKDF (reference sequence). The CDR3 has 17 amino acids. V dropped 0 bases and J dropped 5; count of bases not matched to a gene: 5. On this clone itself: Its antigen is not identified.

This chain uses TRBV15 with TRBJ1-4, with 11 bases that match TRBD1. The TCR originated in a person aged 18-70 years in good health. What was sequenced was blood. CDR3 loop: CATSRDYGTGGNEKLFF. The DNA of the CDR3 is TGTGCCACCAGCAGAGATTACGGGACAGGGGGGAATGAAAAACTGTTTTTT.